Listed below are T cell receptor beta chains from one sample, sequenced in a study of molecular identifiers for immune sequencing clone quantification. One entry per CDR3 protein results from TCRdb running MiXCR on the PCR reads. The sample holds more than 450,000 distinct CDR3 sequences, around a fifth seen once. Sequencing was carried out using naive CD8+ T cells from blood, with Jurkat cell RNA spiked in. These receptors were obtained from a human donor in good health. Some libraries in this study had Jurkat cell RNA spiked in. Each CDR3 is given with its conserved first and last residue. A D gene is named only where the DNA matches it firmly. Size tells how often a clone was seen (once, few, many) or the class of an expanded clone, and some rows leave it out.

V gene,D gene,J gene,clone size,CDR3 length,CDR3 protein,CDR3 DNA
TRBV30,.,TRBJ2-7,many,14,CAWTTARQNYEQYF,TGTGCCTGGACCACGGCGAGGCAGAACTACGAGCAGTACTTC
TRBV27,.,TRBJ2-3,.,13,CASSLSVGGTQYF,TGTGCCAGCAGTTTATCGGTGGGTGGAACGCAGTATTTT
TRBV12-3/TRBV12-4,.,TRBJ2-5,.,14,CASSKYTGQETQCF,TGTGCCAGCAGTAAATACACGGGCCAAGAGACCCAGTGCTTC
TRBV5-3,.,TRBJ1-2,few,16,CASSLGGTASNYGYTF,TGTGCCAGCAGTCTGGGAGGCACCGCGTCTAACTATGGCTACACCTTC
TRBV24-1,.,TRBJ2-2,.,14,CATKGAGSTGELFF,TGTGCCACCAAGGGTGCGGGGAGCACCGGGGAGCTGTTTTTT
TRBV10-3,TRBD2,TRBJ2-7,.,14,CAISTPGLAYEQYF,TGTGCCATCAGTACCCCGGGACTAGCCTACGAGCAGTACTTC
TRBV6-5,.,TRBJ2-7,.,15,CASSYSGGAYDEQYF,TGTGCCAGCAGTTACTCTGGAGGGGCGTACGACGAGCAGTACTTC
TRBV4-1,.,TRBJ1-2,many,15,CASSQVTGSGYGYTF,TGCGCCAGCAGCCAAGTCACAGGGTCTGGCTATGGCTACACCTTC
TRBV6-2/TRBV6-3,TRBD2,TRBJ2-3,many,18,CASSNEITLAGGTDTQYF,TGTGCCAGCAGTAACGAGATAACCCTAGCGGGAGGAACAGATACGCAGTATTTT
TRBV12-5,.,TRBJ2-3,few,17,CASGPPTSVPFTDTQYF,TGTGCTAGTGGTCCCCCCACTTCGGTCCCTTTCACAGATACGCAGTATTTT
TRBV7-2,TRBD2,TRBJ2-1,many,14,CASSLGTSGDEQFF,TGTGCCAGCAGCTTAGGGACTAGCGGCGATGAGCAGTTCTTC
TRBV27,.,TRBJ2-5,few,12,CASSFNGETQYF,TGTGCCAGCAGTTTTAACGGCGAGACCCAGTACTTC
TRBV27,TRBD1,TRBJ2-7,.,16,CASSLLLRTGTYEQYF,TGTGCCAGCAGTCTACTATTGAGGACAGGGACGTACGAGCAGTACTTC
TRBV18,.,TRBJ2-5,few,15,CASSPPAGPQETQYF,TGTGCCAGCTCACCACCTGCAGGGCCCCAAGAGACCCAGTACTTC